This T cell receptor (beta chain) was sequenced during a study of blood T cell repertoires in COVID-19. For the study at large: PBMCs, B-cell-depleted T cells, or T cells provided the cDNA or gDNA that made up the material.

V lost 2 bases, J lost 8 bases, and 13 bases lay in between. The germline CDR1 and CDR2 sequences are MNHNY and SVGAGI (reference sequence). This CDR3 comprises 14 residues. In the source study's methods: Reference gene primer amplification in the assay estimated nucleated cell counts. TCRdb's table, derived via immunoSEQ multiplex PCR, lists solely in-frame clones and lacks some. Clonal size and the V and J genes are those of that table, whereas D and trimming came from the DNA. The profile shows roughly 80,000 clones, roughly 84% of them singletons. This clone appeared a single time. The material sequenced was peripheral blood. The V gene is TRBV6-6, the J gene TRBJ1-5, with TRBD1 as a possible D gene (5 bases). The receptor's source is an elderly woman with acute or convalescent COVID-19. CDR3 sequence reads: CASSYGGWSEPQHF. The DNA for the CDR3 is TGTGCCAGCAGTTACGGGGGGTGGAGCGAGCCCCAGCATTTT.